The clone carrying this T cell receptor beta chain was recorded at least ten times. Its specificity is unknown. This sample was included in a study of beta chain features in type 1 diabetes. Study-level results: A greater similarity of naive, central memory and Treg TCRB repertoires was seen among patients than among healthy donors. For cells with high TCR expression, cDNA sequencing could yield over-representation.

Germline values: CDR1 SGHDN, CDR2 FVKESK. The CDR3 is made up of 16 amino acids. V lost 6 bases and J lost 5; bases outside the gene matches: 7. Sequenced material consisted of expressed TCRB transcripts (all of the isolated RNA was reverse transcribed). Roughly 3.4 million reads per sample on average were obtained from naive, central memory and regulatory T cell samples. Using immunoSEQ multiplex PCR, the repertoire was profiled, and TCRdb retains in-frame clones only, with some absent. The sample carries roughly 150,000 clones, 11% recorded once. The chain links TRBV14 to TRBJ1-6; TRBD1 agrees at 10 bases. The TCR comes from a man between 18 and 29 years old in good health. Sequenced sample: central memory CD4+ T cells from blood. The CDR3 sequence: CASRRTGGENNSPLHF. The DNA of the CDR3 is TGTGCCAGCAGGAGGACAGGGGGAGAAAATAATTCACCCCTCCACTTT. Variable domain in full (rest from reference TRBV14 and TRBJ1-6): EAGVTQFPSHSVIEKGQTVTLRCDPISGHDNLYWYRRVMGKEIKFLLHFVKESKQDESGMPNNRFLAERTGGTYSTLKVQPAELEDSGVYFCASRRTGGENNSPLHFGNGTRLTVT.